The 26 T cell receptor beta chains reported below all come from one sample, sequenced in a study of cytomegalovirus exposure and HLA in healthy donors. Use of 60 Vbeta and 13 Jbeta primers characterized the PCR. Generated by immunoSEQ multiplex PCR, the TCRdb table keeps only in-frame clones and is missing some. The sample holds 100,000 to 150,000 clones, over 60% seen once. Sequenced material: PBMCs. The receptors shown here come from a woman in her 40s in good health and CMV-seronegative.

The rearrangement joins TRBV18 to TRBJ2-1; possible D gene TRBD1, 5 bases. Trimming pared 1 base from V and 4 bases from J, leaving 14 bases between. The CDR3 has 16 residues. The germline gives CDR1 KGHSH, CDR2 LQKENI. The CDR3 nucleotides are TGTGCCAGCTCACCACTGAGCAGGGATTCATACAATGAGCAGTTCTTC. It specifies CASSPLSRDSYNEQFF.

The genes are TRBV6-5 and TRBJ1-6; the match to TRBD1 covers 7 bases. CDR3 size: 15 residues. With V trimmed by 0 bases and J by 9 bases, 5 bases remained unmatched. Per germline, CDR1 MNHEY and CDR2 SVGAGI. The CDR3 loop is CASSYSTGRISPLHF. For the CDR3, the DNA is TGTGCCAGCAGTTACTCGACAGGGCGAATTTCACCCCTCCACTTT.

Details on this clone: The junction departs from the called germline gene at one end, perhaps through a read error. The genes are TRBV7-7 and TRBJ2-5, with 12 positions matching TRBD2. This CDR3 is 16 amino acids long. Germline V gene sequence: CDR1 SSHAT, CDR2 FNYEAQ (reference sequence). The CDR3 here is CASSWGLAGSQETQYF. The CDR3 DNA sequence: TGTGCTAGCAGCTGGGGACTAGCGGGTTCACAAGAGACCCAGTACTTC.

A remark on this clone: Other DNA variants within this sample encode the same CDR3. The chain couples TRBV28 to TRBJ1-5, with D possibly being TRBD1 (5 bases). The germline CDR1 and CDR2 sequences are MDHEN and SYDVKM. The germline V and J ends were trimmed by 2 bases and 1 base, with 6 bases remaining between them. The CDR3 consists of 14 residues. The CDR3 DNA reads TGTGCCAGCAGTTTAGGGGGGAGCAATCAGCCCCAGCATTTT. Translating gives CASSLGGSNQPQHF.

The J gene is TRBJ2-1, the V gene TRBV7-2; 8 bases map to TRBD2. Germline CDR1 and CDR2: SGHTA and FQGNSA. This CDR3 has 15 amino acids. V dropped 4 bases and J dropped 1; count of bases not matched to a gene: 3. The CDR3 here is CASSSSSGSYNEQFF. As DNA, the CDR3 is TGTGCCAGCAGCTCATCTAGCGGGTCCTACAATGAGCAGTTCTTC.

Notes on this clone: A read error may account for a junction end that differs from germline. V and J are TRBV7-2 and TRBJ2-4; the match to TRBD1 covers 7 bases. Germline-derived CDR1 and CDR2 are SGHTA and FQGNSA. This CDR3 is 15 amino acids long. This CDR3 is CASSIWTGFENSQYF. Here the CDR3 DNA reads TGTGCCAGCAGCATATGGACAGGATTCGAGAACAGTCAGTACTTC.

This clone appeared a few times. This chain joins TRBV19 and TRBJ1-4, with D tentatively TRBD1 (5 bases). The CDR3 sequence is 17 residues long. With 3 bases removed from V and 0 bases from J, the gap between germline ends came to 14 bases. Germline CDR1 and CDR2: LNHDA and SQIVND (reference sequence). CDR3 region: CASSIPGRRATNEKLFF. CDR3 DNA sequence: TGTGCCAGTAGTATTCCGGGACGGAGGGCAACTAATGAAAAACTGTTTTTT.

The table lists this clone with a count of one. The chain is built from TRBV6-6 and TRBJ2-1, with TRBD1 as a possible D gene (6 bases). The CDR3 extends over 12 amino acids. The germline V and J ends were trimmed by 6 bases and 6 bases, with 9 bases remaining between them. The germline V gene encodes CDR1 MNHNY and CDR2 SVGAGI (reference sequence). As DNA, the CDR3 is TGTGCCAGCAGACCACAGGGCAATGAGCAGTTCTTC. Amino acids: CASRPQGNEQFF.

The V gene is TRBV10-1, the J gene TRBJ1-1; TRBD1 might be the D (5 bases). Trimming took 0 bases from V and 4 from J, leaving 9 bases between them. The CDR3 totals 14 residues. From germline, CDR1 is WNHNN and CDR2 SYGVQD (reference sequence). CDR3 coding DNA: TGCGCCAGCAGTGAGTCGAAGGGGATCACTGAAGCTTTCTTT. This encodes CASSESKGITEAFF.

DNA of the CDR3: TGTGCCAGCAGCCGATCTCCCGGGTCAACTAGCGGAAACACCATATATTTT. As protein: CASSRSPGSTSGNTIYF. The chain joins TRBV7-2 to TRBJ1-3; D unclear. The CDR3 contains 17 residues. Germline CDR1 and CDR2: SGHTA and FQGNSA. V shed 5 bases and J shed 4 bases, with 21 bases lying between them.

CDR3 protein: CASQSSGATDTQYF. The CDR3 nucleotides are TGTGCCAGTCAAAGTAGTGGGGCCACAGATACGCAGTATTTT. The chain has TRBV19 and TRBJ2-3, with a weak D call TRBD1 (5 bases). This CDR3 has 14 residues. Germline V gene sequence: CDR1 LNHDA, CDR2 SQIVND (reference sequence). Trimming left V 8 bases short and J 2 bases short, with 14 bases between. Based on the CDR3 plus reference TRBV19 and TRBJ2-3, the full variable domain is DGGITQSPKYLFRKEGQNVTLSCEQNLNHDAMYWYRQDPGQGLRLIYYSQIVNDFQKGDIAEGYSVSREKKESFPLTVTSAQKNPTAFYLCASQSSGATDTQYFGPGTRLTVL.

CDR3 sequence: CASSLGQAQETQYF. CDR3 nucleotides: TGTGCCAGCAGCTTAGGACAGGCACAAGAGACCCAGTACTTC. The gene calls are TRBV5-5 and TRBJ2-5; the match to TRBD1 covers 7 bases. Looked up from germline, CDR1 is SGHKS and CDR2 is YYEKEE (reference sequence). J was trimmed by 2 bases and V by 2 bases; bases with no gene match: 3. The length of the CDR3 is 14 residues.

The chain joins TRBV5-6 to TRBJ2-7; 7 positions agree with TRBD2. Per germline, CDR1 SGHDT and CDR2 YYEEEE. With V trimmed by 4 bases and J by 12 bases, 16 bases remained unmatched. The CDR3 has 14 residues. For the CDR3, the DNA is TGTGCCAGCAGCCTTGAGCGGGCGGGAGATTCACGGTACTTC. It is translated as CASSLERAGDSRYF. Filled out from reference TRBV5-6 and TRBJ2-7, the complete variable domain reads DAGVTQSPTHLIKTRGQQVTLRCSPKSGHDTVSWYQQALGQGPQFIFQYYEEEERQRGNFPDRFSGHQFPNYSSELNVNALLLGDSALYLCASSLERAGDSRYFGPGTRLTVT.

The chain links TRBV13 to TRBJ2-3; a possible D gene is TRBD2 (6 bases). Trimming left V 0 bases short and J 6 bases short, with 7 bases between. CDR1 and CDR2 (germline): PRHDT, FYEKMQ (reference sequence). CDR3 size: 13 residues. For the CDR3, the DNA is TGTGCCAGCAGCTTAGGGGCGGGGGATACGCAGTATTTT. It translates to CASSLGAGDTQYF.

The V call is TRBV2, the J call TRBJ1-3, with D tentatively TRBD1 (6 bases). The V end was cut by 8 bases, the J end by 1 base, with 15 bases between. Looked up from germline, CDR1 is SNHLY and CDR2 is FYNNEI. This CDR3 spans 15 amino acids. CDR3 region: CASLREQGSGNTIYF. CDR3 bases: TGTGCCAGCCTTAGGGAACAGGGATCTGGAAACACCATATATTTT.

This chain joins TRBV11-3 and TRBJ2-7; 12 bases are shared with TRBD2. The CDR3 is 15 amino acids. CDR1 is SGHNT, CDR2 YENEEA, per germline. J lost 4 bases, V lost 5 bases, and 6 bases had no gene match. The CDR3 protein is CASSQGGTSGYEQYF. The CDR3 nucleotides read TGTGCCAGCAGCCAAGGAGGGACTAGCGGGTACGAGCAGTACTTC.

As to this clone: An end of the junction does not agree with germline; a read error may underlie this. This sequence joins TRBV7-9 and TRBJ2-7; 7 positions match TRBD1. Germline CDR1 reads SEHNR; CDR2 reads FQNEAQ (reference sequence). The CDR3 extends over 12 amino acids. CDR3 nucleotide sequence: TGTTCCAGCAGCCGGGACAGCTACGAGCAGTACTTC. Translated: CSSSRDSYEQYF.

The rearrangement uses TRBV25-1 and TRBJ2-7, with D hard to call. V was clipped by 5 bases and J by 8 bases, with 10 bases between them. Germline CDR1 MGHDK, CDR2 SYGVNS. The CDR3 extends over 11 amino acids. CDR3 DNA sequence: TGTGCCAGCAGTTCTGGTTGGCAGCAGTACTTC. This codes for CASSSGWQQYF.

The V call is TRBV15, the J call TRBJ2-3, with 12 bases lining up with TRBD2. This CDR3 has 16 amino acids. CDR1 is LNHNV, CDR2 YYDKDF, per germline (reference sequence). V was clipped by 8 bases and J by 0 bases; unmatched bases: 6. In DNA, the CDR3 is TGTGCCACCGGGACTAGCGGGCTGAGTAGCACAGATACGCAGTATTTT. It specifies CATGTSGLSSTDTQYF. The variable domain in full, completed from reference TRBV15 and TRBJ2-3, reads DAMVIQNPRYQVTQFGKPVTLSCSQTLNHNVMYWYQQKSSQAPKLLFHYYDKDFNNEADTPDNFQSRRPNTSFCFLDIRSPGLGDTAMYLCATGTSGLSSTDTQYFGPGTRLTVL.

The rearrangement uses TRBV29-1 and TRBJ2-3, with 7 bases matching TRBD1. The V gene end was trimmed by 4 bases and the J gene end by 2 bases; junction bases not matched to a gene: 6. This CDR3 region has 14 residues. Germline CDR1 SQVTM, CDR2 ANQGSEA. The CDR3 DNA reads as TGCAGCGTTGCGACAGGGTGGGACACAGATACGCAGTATTTT. Its translation is CSVATGWDTDTQYF.

The chain combines TRBV7-9 with TRBJ2-3; D is unresolved. The length of the CDR3 is 14 residues. CDR1 is SEHNR, CDR2 FQNEAQ, per germline (reference sequence). With 3 bases removed from V and 2 bases from J, the gap between germline ends came to 9 bases. The CDR3 sequence is CASSLFRPTDTQYF. CDR3 sequence (DNA): TGTGCCAGCAGCTTGTTCAGGCCCACAGATACGCAGTATTTT.

The chain uses TRBV25-1 and TRBJ1-4; 7 bases are shared with TRBD1. The ends lost 3 bases at V and 10 bases at J; junction bases unmatched: 11. The CDR3 length is 15 residues. Germline V gives CDR1 MGHDK, CDR2 SYGVNS. The CDR3 nucleotides read TGTGCCAGCAGTGATCCCCGGACAGGCACGGGAAAACTGTTTTTT. It yields the protein CASSDPRTGTGKLFF.

The chain links TRBV25-1 to TRBJ2-7; D gene ambiguous. Trimming removed 7 bases from V and 7 bases from J, with 8 bases in between. This CDR3 is built from 10 residues. Germline V gives CDR1 MGHDK, CDR2 SYGVNS. CDR3 sequence: CASTIWEQYF. Here the CDR3 DNA reads TGTGCCAGCACTATTTGGGAGCAGTACTTC.

The chain employs TRBV2 and TRBJ2-5; no reliable D call. CDR3 length: 12 residues. V lost 5 bases and J 7 bases, leaving 11 bases between the germline ends. The germline CDR1 and CDR2 sequences are SNHLY and FYNNEI. The chain's CDR3 is CASSILPGTQYF. CDR3 DNA: TGTGCCAGCAGTATTCTTCCCGGGACCCAGTACTTC.

This clone was found a few times. V gene TRBV5-1 combines with J gene TRBJ2-1, with 12 bases lining up with TRBD2. The CDR3 totals 15 residues. The V segment lost 4 bases and the J segment 9 bases; nucleotides outside the gene matches: 8. Germline V gives CDR1 SGHRS, CDR2 YFSETQ. CDR3 coding DNA: TGCGCCAGCAGCCCGACTAGCGGGAGTGGACGTGAGCAGTTCTTC. As protein: CASSPTSGSGREQFF.

CDR3 region: CASSLVTGGDGTEAFF. For the CDR3, the DNA is TGCGCCAGCAGCTTGGTCACAGGGGGAGACGGCACTGAAGCTTTCTTT. The chain is built from TRBV5-1 and TRBJ1-1; TRBD1 matches at 8 bases. The CDR3 has 16 amino acids. CDR1 SGHRS and CDR2 YFSETQ come from the germline V gene. V lost 0 bases, J lost 4 bases, and 8 bases stayed unmatched.